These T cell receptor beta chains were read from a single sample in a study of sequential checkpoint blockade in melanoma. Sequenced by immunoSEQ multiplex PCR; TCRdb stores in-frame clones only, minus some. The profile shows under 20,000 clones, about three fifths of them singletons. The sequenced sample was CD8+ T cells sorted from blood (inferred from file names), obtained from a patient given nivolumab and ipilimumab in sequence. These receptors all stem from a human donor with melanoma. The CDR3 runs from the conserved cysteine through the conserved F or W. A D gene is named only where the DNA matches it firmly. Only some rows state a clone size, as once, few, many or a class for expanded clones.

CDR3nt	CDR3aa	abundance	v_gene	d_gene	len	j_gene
TGCGCCAGCAGCCAAAGTTGGACAGCGAACACTGAAGCTTTCTTT	CASSQSWTANTEAFF	-	TRBV4-1	-	15	TRBJ1-1
TGCGCCAGCAGCCAGGGGACAGGGTATAATGAAAAACTGTTTTTT	CASSQGTGYNEKLFF	few	TRBV4-1	TRBD1	15	TRBJ1-4
TGCAGCGTTTTAACGGGTTATGGCTACACCTTC	CSVLTGYGYTF	-	TRBV29-1	-	11	TRBJ1-2
TGTGCCAGCAGCCTTCGTAGCGGGGGGGCCACTGAGCAGTTCTTC	CASSLRSGGATEQFF	few	TRBV11-3	TRBD2	15	TRBJ2-1
TGTGCCAGCAGTTTATCGGCCCTTCACACTAGCGGGAGGGTAACCGGGGAGCTGTTTTTT	CASSLSALHTSGRVTGELFF	-	TRBV27	TRBD2	20	TRBJ2-2
TGTGCCAGCAGTTCTAGCGGGGGAGCCGCCGAGCAGTACTTC	CASSSSGGAAEQYF	few	TRBV27	TRBD2	14	TRBJ2-7
TGTGCCAGCAGCCCGAGGGGTAGCGGAGACAGCACAGATACGCAGTATTTT	CASSPRGSGDSTDTQYF	once	TRBV9	-	17	TRBJ2-3
TGTGCCATCAGTGAGGGGTGGGAGGGGTGGGACCAAGAGACCCAGTACTTC	CAISEGWEGWDQETQYF	few	TRBV10-3	TRBD2	17	TRBJ2-5
TGTGCCAGCAGCGTAACAGGGGGCTTGGGTGGCTACACCTTC	CASSVTGGLGGYTF	-	TRBV9	TRBD1	14	TRBJ1-2
TGTGCCAGCAGTTTATCGAGACAGGGGACTGAAGCTTTCTTT	CASSLSRQGTEAFF	-	TRBV27	TRBD1	14	TRBJ1-1
TGCGCCAGCACCGGGACTAGCGGCAATGAGCAGTTCTTC	CASTGTSGNEQFF	medium-sized	TRBV10-2	TRBD2	13	TRBJ2-1
TGTGCCAGTAGTATAGTGGAGACCCCCAATTCACCCCTCCACTTT	CASSIVETPNSPLHF	-	TRBV19	-	15	TRBJ1-6
TGCGCCAGCAGCTTGGGGGGACTAGGCACAGATACGCAGTATTTT	CASSLGGLGTDTQYF	-	TRBV5-1	TRBD2	15	TRBJ2-3
TGTGCCAGCAGCCAAACGGCGGGGGTCAATTCACCCCTCCACTTT	CASSQTAGVNSPLHF	-	TRBV7-2	-	15	TRBJ1-6
TGTGCCAGCAGCTTAGCCTTGAACACTGAAGCTTTCTTT	CASSLALNTEAFF	-	TRBV7-9	-	13	TRBJ1-1
TGTGCCAGCGCCTATGGAGAAAACACCATATATTTT	CASAYGENTIYF	-	TRBV2	-	12	TRBJ1-3
TGCGCCAGCAGCTTGTTCGCAGGGGGCCGAGGCTACACCTTC	CASSLFAGGRGYTF	-	TRBV5-1	TRBD1	14	TRBJ1-2
TGTGCCAGCAGTGTGGGCAACTCCTACGAGCAGTACTTC	CASSVGNSYEQYF	-	TRBV27	-	13	TRBJ2-7
TGTGCCAGCAGCCTGGGGGAGGAGGAGCACTATGGCTACACCTTC	CASSLGEEEHYGYTF	-	TRBV5-3	-	15	TRBJ1-2
TGTGCCAGCAGCTCGCAGGGATCTGGGGCCAACGTCCTGACTTTC	CASSSQGSGANVLTF	medium-sized	TRBV5-4	-	15	TRBJ2-6
TGTGCCAGTACCCCGAGGCCTGACCCGTATGGCTACACCTTC	CASTPRPDPYGYTF	-	TRBV19	-	14	TRBJ1-2
TGTGCCAGCAGTTCCGGTCCCCCTCCTTACGAGCAGTACTTC	CASSSGPPPYEQYF	-	TRBV6-5	-	14	TRBJ2-7
TGTGCCAGCAGCGATAGCGGGACTGGCTACACCTTC	CASSDSGTGYTF	few	TRBV6-6	-	12	TRBJ1-2
TGTGCCAGCAGTTTAGTCGGGGGACTCACAGATACGCAGTATTTT	CASSLVGGLTDTQYF	-	TRBV27	-	15	TRBJ2-3
TGTGCCAGCAGCTCCGGGACAGGGACCTACGAGCAGTACTTC	CASSSGTGTYEQYF	-	TRBV5-3	TRBD1	14	TRBJ2-7
TGTGCCAGCAGTTTATCGGGAGAGGGGGCCTCCGCGAACACCGGGGAGCTGTTTTTT	CASSLSGEGASANTGELFF	few	TRBV27	TRBD1	19	TRBJ2-2
TGTGCCAGCAGCTTAGCAACGGGCAATCAGCCCCAGCATTTT	CASSLATGNQPQHF	-	TRBV11-3	-	14	TRBJ1-5
TGCGCCAGCAGCCGGGTGCTAGCCCCCACAGATACGCAGTATTTT	CASSRVLAPTDTQYF	-	TRBV4-1	-	15	TRBJ2-3
TGTGCCAGCTCACCAACAGGGTTGGGGTCGGAGACCCAGTACTTC	CASSPTGLGSETQYF	-	TRBV18	-	15	TRBJ2-5
TGTGCCAGCAGCTCTACCTGGACAGATCGGCTGAACACTGAAGCTTTCTTT	CASSSTWTDRLNTEAFF	-	TRBV7-9	-	17	TRBJ1-1
TGTGCCACCAGCAGAGATCTGGGGGGGGGCCTCGAGACCCAGTACTTC	CATSRDLGGGLETQYF	-	TRBV15	-	16	TRBJ2-5
TGTGCCAGCAGCCTGGTTGGGGCTCAAGAGACCCAGTACTTC	CASSLVGAQETQYF	-	TRBV7-9	-	14	TRBJ2-5
TGTGCCAGCAGCTTGGACGGTCGGGGGAACACAGATACGCAGTATTTT	CASSLDGRGNTDTQYF	-	TRBV5-6	-	16	TRBJ2-3
TGTGCTAGTGGTTTGCTCTTAGCAACTGAGCAGTTCTTC	CASGLLLATEQFF	few	TRBV12-5	-	13	TRBJ2-1
TGTGCCAGCAGCTTGACAGAGAACACTGAAGCTTTCTTT	CASSLTENTEAFF	-	TRBV7-8	-	13	TRBJ1-1
TGTGCCAGCAGGACAGGGTTTGGAAATCTCGGGGCCAACGTCCTGACTTTC	CASRTGFGNLGANVLTF	few	TRBV27	TRBD1	17	TRBJ2-6
TGTGCCAGCAGTGAAGCAGCTAGCGCCGCGGTGGACAATGAGCAGTTCTTC	CASSEAASAAVDNEQFF	-	TRBV2	-	17	TRBJ2-1
TGCGCCAGCAGCCACAACAGGGCCATAAACACTGAAGCTTTCTTT	CASSHNRAINTEAFF	-	TRBV4-1	-	15	TRBJ1-1
TGTGCCAGCTCACCAAGACTAGCGGGAGGCTACAATGAGCAGTTCTTC	CASSPRLAGGYNEQFF	few	TRBV18	TRBD2	16	TRBJ2-1
TGTGCCAGTAGTGTCCACCCGGGACTACAGTCCTACGAGCAGTACTTC	CASSVHPGLQSYEQYF	few	TRBV19	TRBD2	16	TRBJ2-7
TGTGCCAGCAGCCCCCCTCCCCCAGGGCCCATGAACACTGAAGCTTTCTTT	CASSPPPPGPMNTEAFF	-	TRBV11-2	-	17	TRBJ1-1
TGCGCCAGCAGCTTGGTACAGGGACCAACCGGGGAGCTGTTTTTT	CASSLVQGPTGELFF	-	TRBV5-1	-	15	TRBJ2-2
TGTGCCAGCAGCGTCATGGGCCTGGGAGTTCTCCACTTT	CASSVMGLGVLHF	-	TRBV5-6	-	13	TRBJ1-6
TGTGCCAGCAGCCATCCGAAACTAGCGGGGGACAACTACGAGCAGTACTTC	CASSHPKLAGDNYEQYF	-	TRBV4-2	TRBD2	17	TRBJ2-7
TGTGCCAGCAGCGTAGTACAGAGGGCCTACGAGCAGTACTTC	CASSVVQRAYEQYF	-	TRBV9	-	14	TRBJ2-7
TGTGCCGCCGGGGGCACAGATACGCAGTATTTT	CAAGGTDTQYF	-	TRBV6-5	-	11	TRBJ2-3
TGTGCCAGCAGCCTATCAACTAATGAAAAACTGTTTTTT	CASSLSTNEKLFF	-	TRBV7-9	-	13	TRBJ1-4
TGTGCCAGCAGTGAAATGGTACGGAGAACTAATGAAAAACTGTTTTTT	CASSEMVRRTNEKLFF	-	TRBV6-1	-	16	TRBJ1-4
TGTGCCAGCAGTGCGTTAATCAGGGGCTCGGACACCATATATTTT	CASSALIRGSDTIYF	few	TRBV2	-	15	TRBJ1-3
TGCGCCAGCAGCCAAATGGGCCAGACATTTAACTATGGCTACACCTTC	CASSQMGQTFNYGYTF	few	TRBV4-1	-	16	TRBJ1-2